These 31 T cell receptor beta chains originate from one sample sequenced in a study of response to subunit inactivated influenza vaccine. TCRdb reprocessed the RT-PCR reads with MiXCR, giving one entry per CDR3 protein. The sample has around 530,000 distinct CDR3 sequences; 16% are singletons. The input for sequencing was CD4+ T cells sorted from PBMCs, taken roughly 24 months after vaccination. These receptors all come from a man aged 50 to 75 who received an inactivated influenza vaccine.

This rearrangement joins TRBV20-1 to TRBJ2-3; TRBD2 matches at 8 bases. The germline gives CDR1 DFQATT, CDR2 SNEGSKA (reference sequence). Trimming cost V 6 bases and J 4 bases; bases outside gene matches: 12. There are 15 residues in the CDR3. The CDR3 sequence: CSARRGGRIADTQYF. DNA of the CDR3: TGCAGTGCACGACGGGGGGGCCGGATAGCAGATACGCAGTATTTT.

This clonotype was seen only a few times. This chain connects TRBV29-1 to TRBJ2-1, with 8 bases lining up with TRBD2. This CDR3 is built from 15 residues. The V segment lost 4 bases and the J segment 0 bases; nucleotides outside the gene matches: 5. CDR1 and CDR2 from the germline V gene are SQVTM and ANQGSEA. The CDR3 loop is CSVVLAGSSYNEQFF. The DNA of the CDR3 is TGCAGCGTTGTGCTAGCGGGTAGCTCCTACAATGAGCAGTTCTTC.

In this sample, this clonotype turned up a few times. The chain recombines TRBV7-2 with TRBJ2-7, with D unresolved. The CDR3 has 14 residues. V was pared by 2 bases and J by 0 bases, with 8 bases between. Germline V gives CDR1 SGHTA, CDR2 FQGNSA. For the CDR3, the DNA is TGTGCCAGCAGCTTATCGGTCAGCTCCTACGAGCAGTACTTC. Protein: CASSLSVSSYEQYF.

This clonotype was recorded at least ten times. This chain connects TRBV11-2 to TRBJ1-1; D is unresolved. The CDR3 has 13 amino acids. V was cut by 1 base and J by 4 bases, with 7 bases left in between. The germline V gene has CDR1 SGHAT and CDR2 FQNNGV. The CDR3 DNA sequence: TGTGCCAGCAGCTTAGGGTGGGGCACTGAAGCTTTCTTT. Its translation: CASSLGWGTEAFF.

V gene TRBV6-5 combines with J gene TRBJ1-6; 8 positions match TRBD1. The CDR3 consists of 14 residues. With 4 bases clipped from V and 10 bases from J, the junction kept 6 bases outside the gene matches. In germline, CDR1 is MNHEY, CDR2 SVGAGI. As DNA, the CDR3 is TGTGCCAGCAGTTTCGGACAGGGACAATCACCCCTCCACTTT. Translated, it gives CASSFGQGQSPLHF.

The chain employs TRBV20-1 and TRBJ2-5; 7 nucleotides agree with TRBD1. The CDR3 has 11 amino acids. Germline CDR1 and CDR2: DFQATT and SNEGSKA (reference sequence). CDR3 in DNA: TGCAGCACAGGGGTTTTAGAGACCCAGTACTTC. It specifies CSTGVLETQYF.

In its sample, this clonotype was seen many times. V and J are TRBV10-3 and TRBJ2-1, with 9 bases aligning to TRBD2. CDR1 and CDR2 (germline): ENHRY, SYGVKD. The CDR3 sequence is 16 residues long. V was clipped by 2 bases and J by 9 bases; unmatched bases: 11. For the CDR3, the DNA is TGTGCCATCAGTGAGCCACCCGGACTAGCGCGGGGTGAGCAGTTCTTC. Translation gives CAISEPPGLARGEQFF.

J is TRBJ2-7 and V is TRBV24-1; D uncertain. Per the germline V gene, CDR1 is KGHDR and CDR2 is SFDVKD. The CDR3 spans 15 residues. Trimming left V 5 bases short and J 5 bases short, with 18 bases between. This CDR3 reads CATSANFWGLNEQYF. The CDR3 DNA reads as TGTGCCACCAGTGCGAACTTCTGGGGATTAAACGAGCAGTACTTC.

The table lists this clonotype with many counts. The V call is TRBV2, the J call TRBJ2-3; 7 nucleotides line up with TRBD2. Germline V gene lookup returns CDR1 SNHLY and CDR2 FYNNEI. V shed 10 bases, J shed 1 base, and the junction held 11 bases outside the gene matches. The CDR3 loop spans 15 amino acids. The CDR3 region has the DNA TGTGCCACCACTGGGACTACACTCGGCACAGATACGCAGTATTTT. Translating it yields CATTGTTLGTDTQYF.

This clonotype occurred many times. The J gene is TRBJ1-1, the V gene TRBV2, with 12 bases that match TRBD1. V shed 8 bases, J shed 5 bases, and the junction held 9 bases outside the gene matches. This CDR3 is 15 amino acids long. The germline V gene has CDR1 SNHLY and CDR2 FYNNEI. The CDR3 DNA reads TGTGCCAGCCGGGACAGGGGGCCGACCGGGACTGAAGCTTTCTTT. Translating it yields CASRDRGPTGTEAFF.

The chain carries TRBV7-8 and TRBJ1-5, with D unresolved. The CDR3 has 14 amino acids. CDR1 and CDR2 from the germline V gene are SGHVS and FQNEAQ. Trimming cost V 1 base and J 2 bases, with 6 bases left between them. CDR3 amino acids: CASSLVAGNQPQHF. Here the CDR3 DNA reads TGTGCCAGCAGCTTAGTTGCGGGCAATCAGCCCCAGCATTTT. Combining the CDR3 with reference TRBV7-8 and TRBJ1-5 gives the whole variable domain GAGVSQSPRYKVAKRGQDVALRCDPISGHVSLFWYQQALGQGPEFLTYFQNEAQLDKSGLPSDRFFAERPEGSVSTLKIQRTQQEDSAVYLCASSLVAGNQPQHFGDGTRLSIL.

The sample holds many counts of this clonotype. This sequence joins TRBV29-1 and TRBJ2-3; D is perhaps TRBD1 or TRBD2 (7 bases each). The V end was cut by 5 bases, the J end by 0 bases, with 18 bases between. The CDR3 spans 16 residues. In germline, CDR1 is SQVTM, CDR2 ANQGSEA. The CDR3 region is CSVQGGVEDSTDTQYF. DNA for the CDR3: TGCAGCGTTCAGGGGGGGGTCGAAGACAGCACAGATACGCAGTATTTT.

This sequence joins TRBV7-9 and TRBJ1-1, with 8 bases matching TRBD1. The V and J ends lost 3 bases and 1 base, in that order; junction bases with no gene match: 10. This CDR3 is built from 17 residues. Germline loops: CDR1 SEHNR, CDR2 FQNEAQ (reference sequence). DNA of the CDR3: TGTGCCAGCAGCTTCAACCGGGGGCAGGGGGCGAACACTGAAGCTTTCTTT. This gives the protein CASSFNRGQGANTEAFF.

In this sample, this clonotype turned up many times. The V call is TRBV7-2, the J call TRBJ2-5, with D possibly TRBD1 on 6 matching bases. The CDR3 totals 15 residues. V gave up 0 bases and J gave up 4 bases, with 12 bases separating them. Germline-derived CDR1 and CDR2 are SGHTA and FQGNSA. Written as DNA, the CDR3 is TGTGCCAGCAGCTTAGCGATAGGGGGTACAGAGACCCAGTACTTC. Its protein product is CASSLAIGGTETQYF.

The chain has TRBV21-1 and TRBJ2-4; the table's D call TRBD1 went unverified against the DNA. TRBV21-1 is a known pseudogene. The CDR3 extends over 19 amino acids. CDR3 protein: CASSKSSEQDRAPQNIQYF. The CDR3 DNA reads as TGTGCCAGCAGCAAATCCTCCGAACAAGACAGGGCCCCACAAAACATTCAGTACTTC.

This clonotype was counted between two and nine times. The gene calls are TRBV4-3 and TRBJ2-1, with D possibly matching TRBD1 (7 bases). Between the trimmed V and J ends, which lost 4 bases and 1 base, there was a span of 14 bases. This CDR3 has 16 residues. Per the germline V gene, CDR1 is LGHNA and CDR2 is YSLEER. CDR3 DNA sequence: TGCGCCAGCAGCCTGGGGGCGGGACAGTCCTACAATGAGCAGTTCTTC. Its protein is CASSLGAGQSYNEQFF.

This clonotype was seen more than once but under ten times. The rearrangement links TRBV5-1 to TRBJ2-1; 7 nucleotides align to TRBD2. CDR3 length: 14 residues. V gave up 3 bases and J gave up 5 bases; unmatched junction bases: 5. Per the germline V gene, CDR1 is SGHRS and CDR2 is YFSETQ. CDR3 amino acids: CASSSLAVDNEQFF. In DNA form, the CDR3 reads TGCGCCAGCAGCTCTCTAGCGGTCGACAATGAGCAGTTCTTC.

This sequence joins TRBV20-1 and TRBJ2-2; D may correspond to TRBD1 or TRBD2 (7 bases each). Germline lookup yields CDR1 DFQATT and CDR2 SNEGSKA (reference sequence). Trimming took 0 bases from V and 8 from J, leaving 22 bases between them. The CDR3 sequence is 17 residues long. CDR3 DNA: TGCAGTGCTAGAGATCGGGGGGACAGCGGGGTAGGAGGGGAGCTGTTTTTT. Translated: CSARDRGDSGVGGELFF.

The chain combines TRBV20-1 with TRBJ2-7, with unresolved D. V was trimmed by 4 bases and J by 5 bases, leaving 15 bases between them. CDR3 length equals 13 residues. CDR1 and CDR2 from the germline V gene are DFQATT and SNEGSKA (reference sequence). For the CDR3, the DNA is TGCAGTGCTATTTTTGGGAATTCCCACGAGCAGTACTTC. Its protein product is CSAIFGNSHEQYF.

There are a few counts of this clonotype. The genes are TRBV27 and TRBJ2-7; 10 bases align to TRBD1. The germline V gene has CDR1 MNHEY and CDR2 SMNVEV (reference sequence). J lost 9 bases, V lost 5 bases, and 4 bases had no gene match. The CDR3 is made up of 12 amino acids. The DNA of the CDR3 is TGTGCCAGCAGTACGGGACAGGGGCCGCAGTACTTC. Residues: CASSTGQGPQYF.

The J gene is TRBJ2-2, the V gene TRBV11-2; TRBD2 aligns across 12 bases. The length of the CDR3 is 17 residues. The V gene's germline CDR1 is SGHAT and CDR2 FQNNGV. V was pared by 3 bases and J by 5 bases, with 7 bases of the junction left unmatched. The CDR3 is CASSFPSGRVRTGELFF. CDR3 DNA: TGTGCCAGCAGCTTCCCTAGCGGGAGGGTTCGGACCGGGGAGCTGTTTTTT.

This chain links TRBV3-1 with TRBJ1-4; no definite D call. Deletions cut 0 bases from V and 8 bases from J, with 13 bases between. The CDR3 contains 15 residues. Germline V gives CDR1 LGHDT, CDR2 YNNKEL (reference sequence). Written as DNA, the CDR3 is TGTGCCAGCAGCCAAGAGGGCACTATTAGGGAAAAACTGTTTTTT. This sequence encodes CASSQEGTIREKLFF. Using reference TRBV3-1 and TRBJ1-4 for the parts outside the CDR3, the full variable domain is DTAVSQTPKYLVTQMGNDKSIKCEQNLGHDTMYWYKQDSKKFLKIMFSYNNKELIINETVPNRFSPKSPDKAHLNLHINSLELGDSAVYFCASSQEGTIREKLFFGSGTQLSVL.

The sample holds one count of this clonotype. The J gene is TRBJ2-1, the V gene TRBV3-1, with 8 nucleotides matching TRBD2. The length of the CDR3 is 16 residues. Germline CDR1 reads LGHDT; CDR2 reads YNNKEL (reference sequence). The J segment lost 10 bases and the V segment lost 0 bases, leaving 11 bases of the junction unmatched. The CDR3 is CASSQDRWRGGREQFF. The CDR3 DNA follows: TGTGCCAGCAGCCAAGATCGTTGGCGCGGCGGGAGGGAGCAGTTCTTC.

This clonotype was observed a few times. The chain employs TRBV27 and TRBJ2-7; 7 bases line up with TRBD1. The germline V gene encodes CDR1 MNHEY and CDR2 SMNVEV (reference sequence). This CDR3 has 12 residues. The V gene end was trimmed by 7 bases and the J gene end by 5 bases; junction bases not matched to a gene: 5. CDR3 bases: TGTGCCAGCAAGTCACAGGGGCACGAGCAGTACTTC. Its protein is CASKSQGHEQYF.

The rearrangement joins TRBV2 to TRBJ2-1; 7 nucleotides line up with TRBD2. After removal of 0 bases from V and 0 bases from J, the junction contained 5 bases not matched to a gene. The CDR3 consists of 17 residues. Germline CDR1 reads SNHLY; CDR2 reads FYNNEI. The CDR3 nucleotides are TGTGCCAGCAGTGAAGCTTTTTGGGGGGGCTCCTACAATGAGCAGTTCTTC. It is translated as CASSEAFWGGSYNEQFF. Full variable domain (remainder filled in from reference TRBV2 and TRBJ2-1): EPEVTQTPSHQVTQMGQEVILRCVPISNHLYFYWYRQILGQKVEFLVSFYNNEISEKSEIFDDQFSVERPDGSNFTLKIRSTKLEDSAMYFCASSEAFWGGSYNEQFFGPGTRLTVL.

This clonotype was seen a handful of times. This rearrangement joins TRBV7-2 to TRBJ2-1; 7 nucleotides line up with TRBD2. The CDR3 consists of 13 residues. Germline loops: CDR1 SGHTA, CDR2 FQGNSA. V shed 2 bases and J 12 bases; nucleotides not matched to a gene: 7. The CDR3 sequence: CASSLSSGAGQFF. CDR3 DNA: TGTGCCAGCAGCTTATCTAGCGGAGCAGGGCAGTTCTTC.

Only a few counts were recorded for this clonotype. The CDR3 sequence: CASSKDRYNEKLFF. The DNA of the CDR3 is TGTGCCAGCAGTAAGGACAGGTATAATGAAAAACTGTTTTTT. The rearrangement uses TRBV6-1 and TRBJ1-4, with TRBD1 matching over 7 bases. Germline CDR1 MNHNS, CDR2 SASEGT. There are 14 residues in the CDR3. The J segment lost 4 bases and the V segment lost 5 bases, leaving 4 bases of the junction unmatched.

Only a few counts were recorded for this clonotype. The chain recombines TRBV10-3 with TRBJ1-2, with TRBD1 identical over 7 bases. This CDR3 region has 13 residues. The J segment lost 3 bases and the V segment lost 4 bases, leaving 2 bases of the junction unmatched. The germline gives CDR1 ENHRY, CDR2 SYGVKD. The CDR3 protein is CAISAGTDYGYTF. The CDR3 DNA is TGTGCCATCAGTGCCGGGACAGACTATGGCTACACCTTC.

This clonotype was detected many times. The rearrangement joins TRBV20-1 to TRBJ1-5; 7 nucleotides align to TRBD1. CDR3 length: 15 amino acids. V gave up 1 base and J gave up 5 bases; unmatched junction bases: 8. Germline CDR1 reads DFQATT; CDR2 reads SNEGSKA (reference sequence). The CDR3 is CSARAPGQTHQPQHF. Here the CDR3 DNA reads TGCAGTGCTAGAGCCCCGGGACAGACTCATCAGCCCCAGCATTTT.

A remark on this clonotype: It may be a read error: a sequence one base away is much more abundant. This chain connects TRBV29-1 to TRBJ1-1; 9 bases are shared with TRBD1. The CDR3 length is 15 residues. CDR1 and CDR2 (germline): SQVTM, ANQGSEA. In nucleotides, the CDR3 is TGCAGCGTTGTGGATACCGGGACAGGGCTTACTGAAGCTTCCTTT. Protein sequence: CSVVDTGTGLTEASF.

V gene TRBV12-3 or TRBV12-4 combines with J gene TRBJ2-1; 8 bases fit TRBD1. The CDR3 length is 12 residues. V trimming: 3 bases; J trimming: 11 bases; junction bases outside the gene matches: 3. The chain's CDR3 is CASSFTGGKQFF. Written as DNA, the CDR3 is TGTGCCAGCAGTTTCACAGGGGGGAAGCAGTTCTTC.